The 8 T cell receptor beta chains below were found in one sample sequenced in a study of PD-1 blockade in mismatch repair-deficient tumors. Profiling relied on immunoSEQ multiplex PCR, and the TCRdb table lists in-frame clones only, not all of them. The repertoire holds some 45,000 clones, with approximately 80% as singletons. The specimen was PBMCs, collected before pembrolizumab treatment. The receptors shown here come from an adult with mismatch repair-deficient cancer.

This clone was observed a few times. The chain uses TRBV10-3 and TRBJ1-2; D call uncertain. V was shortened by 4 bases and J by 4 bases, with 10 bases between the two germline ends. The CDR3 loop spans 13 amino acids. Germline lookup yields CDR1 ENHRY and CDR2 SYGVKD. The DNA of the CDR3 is TGTGCCATCAGTGGTGCACGGACCTATGGCTACACCTTC. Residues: CAISGARTYGYTF.

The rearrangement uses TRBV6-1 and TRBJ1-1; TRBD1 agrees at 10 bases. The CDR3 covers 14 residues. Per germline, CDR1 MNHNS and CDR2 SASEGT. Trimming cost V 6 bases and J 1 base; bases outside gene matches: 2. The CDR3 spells CASRGTGANTEAFF. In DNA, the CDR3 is TGTGCCAGCAGGGGGACAGGGGCGAACACTGAAGCTTTCTTT.

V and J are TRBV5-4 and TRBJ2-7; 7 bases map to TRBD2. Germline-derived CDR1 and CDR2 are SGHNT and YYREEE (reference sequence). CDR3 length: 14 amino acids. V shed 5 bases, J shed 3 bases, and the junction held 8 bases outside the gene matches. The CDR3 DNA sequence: TGTGCCAGCAGGGACGGGAGGTCGGGCTACGAGCAGTACTTC. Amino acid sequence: CASRDGRSGYEQYF.

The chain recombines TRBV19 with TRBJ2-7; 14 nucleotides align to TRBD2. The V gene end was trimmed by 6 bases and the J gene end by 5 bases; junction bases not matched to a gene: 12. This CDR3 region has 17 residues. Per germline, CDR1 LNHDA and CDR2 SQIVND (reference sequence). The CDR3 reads CASSITGTSGSIDEQYF. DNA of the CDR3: TGTGCCAGTAGCATCACCGGGACTAGCGGGAGTATCGACGAGCAGTACTTC.

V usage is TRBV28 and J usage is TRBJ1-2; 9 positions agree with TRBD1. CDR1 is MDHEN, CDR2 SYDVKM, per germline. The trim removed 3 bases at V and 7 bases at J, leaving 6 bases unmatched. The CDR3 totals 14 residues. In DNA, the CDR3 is TGTGCCAGCAGTTTCTTACAGGGGGCGCGTGGCTACACCTTC. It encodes CASSFLQGARGYTF.

The CDR3 loop reads CASSPAVAGELFF. DNA of the CDR3: TGTGCCAGCTCACCAGCAGTAGCCGGGGAGCTGTTTTTT. This sequence joins TRBV18 and TRBJ2-2; no reliable D call. V was cut by 2 bases and J by 6 bases, with 7 bases left in between. In germline, CDR1 is KGHSH, CDR2 LQKENI. The CDR3 is made up of 13 amino acids.

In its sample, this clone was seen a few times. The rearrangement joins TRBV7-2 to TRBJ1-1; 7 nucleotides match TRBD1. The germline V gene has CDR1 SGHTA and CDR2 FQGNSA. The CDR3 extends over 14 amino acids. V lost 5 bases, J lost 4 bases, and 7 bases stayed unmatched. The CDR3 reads CASSLVQGGTEAFF. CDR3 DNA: TGTGCCAGCAGCCTTGTCCAGGGGGGCACTGAAGCTTTCTTT.

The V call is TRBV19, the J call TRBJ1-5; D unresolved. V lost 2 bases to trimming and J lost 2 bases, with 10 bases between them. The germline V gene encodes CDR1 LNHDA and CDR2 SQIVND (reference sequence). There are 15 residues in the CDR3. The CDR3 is CASSIQGVGNQPQHF. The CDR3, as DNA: TGTGCCAGTAGTATACAAGGAGTAGGCAATCAGCCCCAGCATTTT.